This T cell receptor beta chain was sequenced for a study of T cells in tuberculosis (dated by TCRdb to 2016 to 2019). At the level of the whole study: The study combined CD1B tetramers and high-throughput TCR immunosequencing to characterize T cells specific for the mycobacterial lipid antigen glucose monomycolate (GMM). In a South African clinical cohort, IGRA-negative adolescents, IGRA-positive adolescents with latent tuberculosis and adults with active tuberculosis were compared, with roughly 9 people in each group. PBMC from active tuberculosis patients were archived either before standard anti-tuberculosis treatment began or within 7 days of the start of that treatment. The research as a whole found: Compared with IGRA-negative controls, TCR-alpha repertoires from active tuberculosis had smaller mean NN-distances to GMM-specific TCRs, which suggests that these TCRs underwent clonal expansion. Smaller NN-distances were partly driven by shorter CDR3-alpha lengths in active tuberculosis patients, and statistical significance was not reached for the TCR-beta difference. With the diverse GMM-specific repertoire as input, a classifier achieved approximately 90% accuracy (AUROC around 0.9), whereas GEM motif frequencies as input gave 70% accuracy. Which clinical samples got chosen depended on the availability of cryopreserved specimens, and the active tuberculosis cases were adults, whereas the controls were adolescents.

In regard to this clone: Its binding antigen is unknown. Within one base of it there is no much larger clone, and no base qualities were kept.

From the cysteine through the phenylalanine, the CDR3 covers 15 amino acids. The entry retains the CDR3 DNA only, 45 bases that are in frame from base 1. For this chain, trimming is 8 bases at the V end and 3 bases at the J end, and the number of junction bases without a gene match is 10. Based on the germline V gene (reference sequence), the CDR1 and CDR2 sequences are LNHDA and SQIVND. The label giving this sample's time point can be read as: new active TB diagnosis, blood taken before or within 7 days of starting treatment. Patients with active tuberculosis were defined as newly diagnosed, HIV-seronegative South African adults aged 18 years or older. Confirmation of active tuberculosis was obtained by positive sputum smear microscopy and/or positive M. tuberculosis culture. Immunosequencing was performed on unsorted cryopreserved PBMC, with 110,000 or so T cells per clinical donor covered on average.

TCR libraries were generated with the immunoSEQ multiplex PCR assay, using TCR-beta and/or TCR-alpha/delta assays for each sample. Amplified TCR libraries were sequenced on the Illumina high-throughput platform. As for how the authors treated the data: Clustering and dimensionality reduction relied on pairwise TCRdist distances among GMM-specific receptors from T cells that were either sorted ex vivo or expanded in vitro. Each clinical repertoire received a mean NN-distance score, defined as the average TCRdist to the nearest 10% of tetramer-positive reference sequences. GEM TCR motif frequency was calculated as the fraction of unique TCRs that matched known GEM sequences in V/J usage and CDR3 length. Linear discriminant analysis with leave-one-out cross-validation, implemented in scikit-learn, was used to classify active tuberculosis. The clones in this table, taken by TCRdb from immuneACCESS, are in-frame only. Not every clone is retained; where verified, under half of the shortfall comes from an unresolved V gene, and the cause of the rest is unknown. V, J and clone size were drawn from that table, and D and trimming were deduced from the DNA. In this sample the table shows approximately 40,000 clones, around 94% of which occur a single time. The ten largest clones add up to around 4.7% of the sample.

The sequencing here drew on PBMCs, taken at tuberculosis diagnosis. In this chain, TRBV19 is recombined with TRBJ2-3, and TRBD1 aligns with 8 junction nucleotides. This TCR came from an adult with tuberculosis. The DNA reads TGTGCCAGTTCTTTACAGGGGGTTCGTACAGATACGCAGTATTTT. Translated, it reads CASSLQGVRTDTQYF.